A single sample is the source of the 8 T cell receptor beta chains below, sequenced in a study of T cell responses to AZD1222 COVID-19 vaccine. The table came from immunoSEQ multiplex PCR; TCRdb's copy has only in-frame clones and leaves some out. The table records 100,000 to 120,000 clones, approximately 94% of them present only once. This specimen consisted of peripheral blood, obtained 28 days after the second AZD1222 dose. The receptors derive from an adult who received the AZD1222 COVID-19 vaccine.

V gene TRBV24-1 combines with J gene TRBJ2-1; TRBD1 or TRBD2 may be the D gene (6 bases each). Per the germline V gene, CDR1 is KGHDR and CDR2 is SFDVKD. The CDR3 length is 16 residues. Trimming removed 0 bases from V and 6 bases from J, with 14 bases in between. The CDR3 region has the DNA TGTGCCACCAGTGATTTGCCGAGGGGGGTGGGCAATGAGCAGTTCTTC. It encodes CATSDLPRGVGNEQFF.

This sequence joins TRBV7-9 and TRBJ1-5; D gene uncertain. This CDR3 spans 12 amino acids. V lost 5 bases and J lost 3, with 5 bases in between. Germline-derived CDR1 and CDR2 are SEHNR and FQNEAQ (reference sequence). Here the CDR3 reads CASSHINQPQHF. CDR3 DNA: TGTGCCAGCAGCCATATCAATCAGCCCCAGCATTTT.

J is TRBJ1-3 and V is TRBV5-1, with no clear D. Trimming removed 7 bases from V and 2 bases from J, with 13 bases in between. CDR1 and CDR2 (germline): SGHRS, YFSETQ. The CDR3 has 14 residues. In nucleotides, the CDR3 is TGCGCCAGCCCGAGTAAAGCTGCTGGAAACACCATATATTTT. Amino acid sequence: CASPSKAAGNTIYF. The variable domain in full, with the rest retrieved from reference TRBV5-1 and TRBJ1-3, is KAGVTQTPRYLIKTRGQQVTLSCSPISGHRSVSWYQQTPGQGLQFLFEYFSETQRNKGNFPGRFSGRQFSNSRSEMNVSTLELGDSALYLCASPSKAAGNTIYFGEGSWLTVV.

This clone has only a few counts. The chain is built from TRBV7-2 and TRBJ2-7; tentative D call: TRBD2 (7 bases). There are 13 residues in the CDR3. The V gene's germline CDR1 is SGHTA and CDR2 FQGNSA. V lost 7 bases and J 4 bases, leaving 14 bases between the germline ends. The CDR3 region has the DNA TGTGCCAGCATGGGGAGGGGGAAGTACGAGCAGTACTTC. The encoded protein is CASMGRGKYEQYF.

CDR3 sequence: CASSLLNRGETQYF. Written as DNA, the CDR3 is TGTGCCAGCAGTCTCTTAAACAGGGGAGAGACCCAGTACTTC. This chain joins TRBV2 and TRBJ2-5; TRBD1 aligns across 7 bases. Germline CDR1 is SNHLY and CDR2 is FYNNEI. The CDR3 runs to 14 residues. V lost 5 bases and J lost 4; bases outside the gene matches: 7.

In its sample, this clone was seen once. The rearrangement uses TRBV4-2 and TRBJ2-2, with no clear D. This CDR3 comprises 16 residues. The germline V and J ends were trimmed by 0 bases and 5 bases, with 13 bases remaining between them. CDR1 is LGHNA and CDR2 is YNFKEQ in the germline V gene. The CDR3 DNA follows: TGTGCCAGCAGCCAAGATAAACGGAGTCCAACCGGGGAGCTGTTTTTT. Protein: CASSQDKRSPTGELFF.

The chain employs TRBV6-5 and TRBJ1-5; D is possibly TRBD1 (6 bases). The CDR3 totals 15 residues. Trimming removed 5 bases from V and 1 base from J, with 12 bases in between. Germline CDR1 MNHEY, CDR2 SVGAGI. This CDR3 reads CASSHEGGSNQPQHF. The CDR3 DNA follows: TGTGCCAGCAGTCACGAAGGGGGGAGCAATCAGCCCCAGCATTTT.

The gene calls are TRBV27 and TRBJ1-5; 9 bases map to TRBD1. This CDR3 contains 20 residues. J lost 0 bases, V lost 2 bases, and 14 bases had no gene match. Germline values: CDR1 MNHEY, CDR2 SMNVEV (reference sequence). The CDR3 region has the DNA TGTGCCAGCAGTTTAATAAGTGCGGGACAGGGACCATATAGCAATCAGCCCCAGCATTTT. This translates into CASSLISAGQGPYSNQPQHF.